Sequencing of this TCR beta chain was carried out in a study of blood T cells in healthy people across ages. Overall study: Capture by template switching was about one barcoded beta molecule per two T cells. The study, taken as a whole, reports: Naive CD4+ cell counts and diversity both ran higher in long-lived than in aged donors.

CDR1 and CDR2 (germline): SGDLS, YYNGEE. Germline trimming cut 3 bases from V and 7 bases from J; bases unmatched to any gene: 4. The length of the CDR3 is 15 residues. This clonotype was observed a handful of times. As yet, its antigen is unknown. The second PCR ran roughly 6 to 11 cycles with a sample-barcoded 5' primer and J-beta primers. Each of the samples gave a minimum of 2.5 million paired-end reads that contained CDR3. TCRdb itself ran the 5' RACE reads through MiXCR, one entry per CDR3 protein. There are 1.5 million to 2 million distinct CDR3 sequences in the sample; around 40% occur only once, and more than 20% lies in the top ten.

This TCR derives from a human donor in good health. The chain combines TRBV9 with TRBJ1-6; 10 nucleotides align to TRBD1. Input material: blood. CDR3 residues: CASSEGTGDNSPLHF. The CDR3 DNA follows: TGTGCCAGCAGCGAAGGGACAGGGGACAATTCACCCCTCCACTTT.